These 14 T cell receptor beta chains share one sample of origin, sequenced in a study of T cells in localized non-small cell lung cancer. The protocol was immunoSEQ multiplex PCR, while the TCRdb copy is restricted to in-frame clones and leaves out a portion. The sample has 20,000 to 25,000 clones; approximately 88% are singletons. The source was peripheral blood, collected before any cancer treatment. The receptor set was obtained from a male donor at least 60 years old with stage I lung adenocarcinoma.

The chain has TRBV30 and TRBJ1-1, with D tentatively TRBD1 (5 bases). Germline V lookup: CDR1 GTSNPN, CDR2 SVGIG (reference sequence). The CDR3 is made up of 14 amino acids. Trimming shortened V by 0 bases and J by 4 bases, and 12 bases separated the two germline ends. The CDR3 coding sequence is TGTGCCTGGAGTGTACCAGGGATATCCACTGAAGCTTTCTTT. It specifies CAWSVPGISTEAFF.

This clone appeared a few times. The gene calls are TRBV7-9 and TRBJ2-7, with D perhaps assigned TRBD1 or TRBD2 (5 bases each). This CDR3 is built from 15 residues. Between the trimmed V and J ends, which lost 1 base and 6 bases, there was a span of 16 bases. Germline CDR1 SEHNR, CDR2 FQNEAQ (reference sequence). The CDR3 DNA reads TGTGCCAGCAGCTTAGACGCGATTGGGGGAACCGAGCAGTACTTC. Its translation: CASSLDAIGGTEQYF. Full variable domain (remainder filled in from reference TRBV7-9 and TRBJ2-7): DTGVSQNPRHKITKRGQNVTFRCDPISEHNRLYWYRQTLGQGPEFLTYFQNEAQLEKSRLLSDRFSAERPKGSFSTLEIQRTEQGDSAMYLCASSLDAIGGTEQYFGPGTRLTVT.

The chain employs TRBV18 and TRBJ2-2, with 7 nucleotides matching TRBD2. The CDR3 is 17 residues long. After removal of 3 bases from V and 7 bases from J, the junction contained 14 bases not matched to a gene. Germline V gives CDR1 KGHSH, CDR2 LQKENI. The CDR3 is CASSPQLASEVGGELFF. The DNA for the CDR3 is TGTGCCAGCTCACCTCAACTAGCGTCGGAAGTGGGCGGGGAGCTGTTTTTT.

The chain has TRBV5-1 and TRBJ2-2; TRBD1 aligns across 10 bases. The CDR3 sequence is 17 residues long. Germline assignment: CDR1 SGHRS and CDR2 YFSETQ. V lost 4 bases and J lost 4; bases outside the gene matches: 10. The CDR3 sequence is CASSRGQGPTGTGELFF. Written as DNA, the CDR3 is TGCGCCAGCAGCAGGGGACAGGGGCCCACCGGCACCGGGGAGCTGTTTTTT.

The chain employs TRBV7-9 and TRBJ2-7; D is uncertain. From germline, CDR1 is SEHNR and CDR2 FQNEAQ (reference sequence). V was trimmed by 1 base and J by 0 bases, leaving 10 bases between them. CDR3 length: 15 residues. The CDR3 DNA sequence: TGTGCCAGCAGCTTAGGTTCGGCGCCCTCCTACGAGCAGTACTTC. This codes for CASSLGSAPSYEQYF.

The chain joins TRBV6-5 to TRBJ1-5; D unresolved. CDR3 length: 13 amino acids. V was shortened by 3 bases and J by 6 bases, with 9 bases between the two germline ends. Germline assignment: CDR1 MNHEY and CDR2 SVGAGI. The CDR3 nucleotides read TGTGCCAGCAGTTATCTAGTCGGTCAGCCCCAGCATTTT. This translates into CASSYLVGQPQHF.

This clone was counted a single time. The chain's CDR3 is CASSGLAGSQSSYNEQFF. The CDR3 region has the DNA TGTGCCAGCAGTGGACTAGCGGGTTCCCAGAGCTCCTACAATGAGCAGTTCTTC. This rearrangement joins TRBV2 to TRBJ2-1; TRBD2 agrees at 10 bases. Germline loops: CDR1 SNHLY, CDR2 FYNNEI. This CDR3 has 18 residues. J was trimmed by 0 bases and V by 4 bases; bases with no gene match: 9.

The rearrangement uses TRBV10-3 and TRBJ2-7; D is unresolved. The V end lost 0 bases, the J end lost 7 bases, and 10 bases lay between the germline ends. Germline assignment: CDR1 ENHRY and CDR2 SYGVKD. CDR3 size: 13 residues. This chain's CDR3 is CAISESDFREQYF. CDR3 in DNA: TGTGCCATCAGTGAGTCAGACTTCAGGGAGCAGTACTTC.

The rearrangement joins TRBV28 to TRBJ2-3; unclear D gene. The CDR3 is 12 residues long. V was cut by 7 bases and J by 2 bases, with 7 bases left in between. CDR1 is MDHEN and CDR2 is SYDVKM in the germline V gene. CDR3: CASTPHTDTQYF. The CDR3 bases are TGTGCCAGCACCCCACACACAGATACGCAGTATTTT. The whole variable domain, remainder taken from reference TRBV28 and TRBJ2-3, is DVKVTQSSRYLVKRTGEKVFLECVQDMDHENMFWYRQDPGLGLRLIYFSYDVKMKEKGDIPEGYSVSREKKERFSLILESASTNQTSMYLCASTPHTDTQYFGPGTRLTVL.

The chain couples TRBV7-2 to TRBJ2-7; D is undetermined. The length of the CDR3 is 14 residues. The germline CDR1 and CDR2 sequences are SGHTA and FQGNSA. V was shortened by 2 bases and J by 3 bases, with 11 bases between the two germline ends. The CDR3 is CASSLLASGYEQYF. CDR3 DNA sequence: TGTGCCAGCAGCTTATTGGCCTCAGGCTACGAGCAGTACTTC.

The chain carries TRBV7-9 and TRBJ2-3; no reliable D call. The CDR3 totals 14 residues. Trimming removed 1 base from V and 0 bases from J, with 5 bases in between. Germline CDR1 is SEHNR and CDR2 is FQNEAQ (reference sequence). The CDR3 DNA reads TGTGCCAGCAGCTTAGGCGTCAGCACAGATACGCAGTATTTT. Amino acid sequence: CASSLGVSTDTQYF. The entire variable domain, with the rest obtained from reference TRBV7-9 and TRBJ2-3, is as follows: DTGVSQNPRHKITKRGQNVTFRCDPISEHNRLYWYRQTLGQGPEFLTYFQNEAQLEKSRLLSDRFSAERPKGSFSTLEIQRTEQGDSAMYLCASSLGVSTDTQYFGPGTRLTVL.

The chain links TRBV4-1 to TRBJ2-7; possibly TRBD1 or TRBD2 for D (5 bases each). V was shortened by 1 base and J by 5 bases, with 18 bases between the two germline ends. There are 16 residues in the CDR3. CDR1 and CDR2 from the germline V gene are MGHRA and YSYEKL. CDR3 bases: TGCGCCAGCAGCCAAGGGTCTCGGACTTTGGGGCACGAGCAGTACTTC. Translating gives CASSQGSRTLGHEQYF.

This clone showed up just a few times. The chain has TRBV29-1 and TRBJ1-6, with D unresolved. The V and J ends lost 6 bases and 9 bases respectively, with 15 bases between them. This CDR3 contains 13 residues. CDR1 and CDR2 from the germline V gene are SQVTM and ANQGSEA. CDR3 bases: TGCAGCGTCGTCATATCGGGCAGTTCACCCCTCCACTTT. It is translated as CSVVISGSSPLHF.

V gene TRBV7-2 combines with J gene TRBJ1-4; a weak D match, TRBD1 (5 bases). The CDR3 is 14 amino acids. The germline V gene has CDR1 SGHTA and CDR2 FQGNSA. Deletions cut 5 bases from V and 7 bases from J, with 14 bases between. CDR3 coding DNA: TGTGCCAGCAGCCCGTCTATTGGGGGTGAAAAACTGTTTTTT. Protein: CASSPSIGGEKLFF.